Presented here are 9 T cell receptor beta chains from one specimen sequenced in a study of T cells in Graves' hyperthyroidism and ophthalmopathy. Authors of the study amplified TCR beta CDR3 regions from RNA transcripts. Primed by the HTBI set, a first-round RT-PCR was run on the TCR CDR3. TCRdb analysed the multiplex PCR reads with MiXCR anew, one entry per CDR3 protein. The sample consists of 340,000 or so distinct CDR3 sequences, around a sixth of them appearing once. Sequences were obtained from blood. Receptors originate from a woman between 45 and 65 years old with Graves' hyperthyroidism.

This clonotype was counted at least ten times. The CDR3 coding sequence is TGTGCCAGCAGGGACGGGACTAGCGAGTACAATGAGCAGTTCTTC. Translated, it gives CASRDGTSEYNEQFF. The chain has TRBV11-2 and TRBJ2-1, with TRBD2 matching 10 bases. Trimming at V came to 6 bases and at J to 4 bases, leaving 6 bases not matched to a gene. The CDR3 is 15 residues long. Germline loops: CDR1 SGHAT, CDR2 FQNNGV. Looking up the rest from reference TRBV11-2 and TRBJ2-1 gives the full variable domain: EAGVAQSPRYKIIEKRQSVAFWCNPISGHATLYWYQQILGQGPKLLIQFQNNGVVDDSQLPKDRFSAERLKGVDSTLKIQPAKLEDSAVYLCASRDGTSEYNEQFFGPGTRLTVL.

The chain recombines TRBV13 with TRBJ2-6, with D unresolved. CDR1 and CDR2 (germline): PRHDT, FYEKMQ (reference sequence). Trimming pared 4 bases from V and 1 base from J, leaving 11 bases between. The CDR3 is 16 amino acids. The CDR3 DNA is TGTGCCAGCAGCTCCAAAGACTTTTCTGGGGCCAACGTCCTGACTTTC. Translation: CASSSKDFSGANVLTF.

This clonotype was recorded at least ten times. The gene calls are TRBV28 and TRBJ2-3; 15 nucleotides line up with TRBD2. CDR3 size: 15 residues. Per the germline V gene, CDR1 is MDHEN and CDR2 is SYDVKM. V was pared by 8 bases and J by 7 bases, with 7 bases of the junction left unmatched. Here the CDR3 reads CASLGLAGGRNTQYF. The CDR3 coding sequence is TGTGCCAGCTTGGGACTAGCGGGAGGCAGGAATACGCAGTATTTT.

This clonotype was seen ten or more times. The rearrangement uses TRBV2 and TRBJ1-5; maybe TRBD1 (5 bases). This CDR3 spans 13 amino acids. The germline V gene encodes CDR1 SNHLY and CDR2 FYNNEI. V lost 6 bases to trimming and J lost 4 bases, with 10 bases between them. This chain's CDR3 is CASRSRENQPQHF. As DNA, the CDR3 is TGTGCCAGCAGATCCAGGGAGAATCAGCCCCAGCATTTT.

A note on this clonotype: This may stem from a read error, because a much larger clone lies one nucleotide away. The gene calls are TRBV2 and TRBJ2-1, with D maybe TRBD2 (6 bases). This CDR3 spans 13 amino acids. The V end was cut by 6 bases, the J end by 11 bases, with 17 bases between. Looked up from germline, CDR1 is SNHLY and CDR2 is FYNNEI. CDR3 amino acids: CASRKTEGNKQFF. The CDR3 DNA reads TGTGCCAGCAGAAAAACGGAGGGGAATAAGCAGTTCTTC.

This clonotype has just a few counts. The chain couples TRBV5-6 to TRBJ1-2, with 7 bases aligning to TRBD1. V gave up 4 bases and J gave up 0 bases; unmatched junction bases: 6. Per germline, CDR1 SGHDT and CDR2 YYEEEE. This CDR3 region has 15 residues. The DNA for the CDR3 is TGTGCCAGCAGCACCCAGGGGGGGACTAACTATGGCTACACCTTC. It translates to CASSTQGGTNYGYTF.

The chain combines TRBV20-1 with TRBJ1-6, with TRBD1 matching 7 bases. CDR3 length: 14 residues. Germline lookup yields CDR1 DFQATT and CDR2 SNEGSKA (reference sequence). V lost 3 bases, J lost 10 bases, and 9 bases stayed unmatched. The CDR3 nucleotides read TGCAGTGCTAGGGGCGACAGGGTATTCTCACCCCTCCACTTT. Protein product: CSARGDRVFSPLHF.

This clonotype was detected ten times or more. The chain joins TRBV2 to TRBJ2-3; D ambiguous. The CDR3 runs to 11 residues. Between the trimmed V and J ends, which lost 3 bases and 5 bases, there was a span of 3 bases. The germline CDR1 and CDR2 sequences are SNHLY and FYNNEI. The CDR3 spells CASSEGDTQYF. The CDR3 DNA reads TGTGCCAGCAGTGAGGGAGATACGCAGTATTTT.

This clonotype was found a few times. The chain recombines TRBV20-1 with TRBJ1-3; D possibly corresponds to TRBD1 (5 bases). CDR3 length equals 16 residues. V was trimmed by 1 base and J by 2 bases, leaving 15 bases between them. Germline values: CDR1 DFQATT, CDR2 SNEGSKA (reference sequence). The CDR3 spells CSARAPQGIAGNTIYF. The CDR3 coding sequence is TGCAGTGCTAGAGCTCCCCAGGGTATCGCTGGAAACACCATATATTTT.